This T cell receptor (beta chain) was sequenced during a study of blood T cell repertoires in COVID-19. CDR1 LGHDT and CDR2 YNNKEL come from the germline V gene (reference sequence). The J segment lost 4 bases and the V segment lost 1 base, leaving 0 bases of the junction unmatched. This CDR3 is built from 14 residues. Original methodology: Estimated nucleated cell counts came from reference gene primer amplification. Clones were read by immunoSEQ multiplex PCR, and TCRdb kept only the in-frame ones, dropping some. The DNA gave D and trimming, while V, J and clone size come from that table. Of around 160,000 clones detected, approximately 80% appear once; the ten largest clones hold 10% to 15%.

This chain uses TRBV3-1 (or the pseudogene TRBV3-2) with TRBJ1-2; 10 bases are a match to TRBD1. The sample taken for sequencing was peripheral blood. The clonotype originates from a man aged 55 to 70 with active or convalescent COVID-19. CDR3 sequence: CASSQGTGGYGYTF. The CDR3 region has the DNA TGTGCCAGCAGCCAAGGGACAGGGGGCTATGGCTACACCTTC.